The 3 T cell receptor beta chains below all came from one sample that was sequenced in a study of cytotoxic CD8 clonotypes in ibrutinib-treated CLL. Using immunoSEQ multiplex PCR, the repertoire was profiled, and TCRdb retains in-frame clones only, with some absent. The table records roughly 220,000 clones, approximately 70% of them present only once. The source was PBMCs, collected after 12 months of ibrutinib treatment. The receptors shown here come from a human donor with chronic lymphocytic leukemia.

This chain uses TRBV30 with TRBJ2-6, with a possible D match to TRBD1 (5 bases). The CDR3 is 15 amino acids. Germline loops: CDR1 GTSNPN, CDR2 SVGIG (reference sequence). With 1 base removed from V and 0 bases from J, the gap between germline ends came to 7 bases. In DNA, the CDR3 is TGTGCCTGGAGTGAGGGGAACTCTGGGGCCAACGTCCTGACTTTC. As protein: CAWSEGNSGANVLTF.

The V gene is TRBV4-3, the J gene TRBJ2-7; TRBD1 aligns across 7 bases. CDR3 length equals 16 residues. J lost 0 bases, V lost 3 bases, and 8 bases had no gene match. Germline values: CDR1 LGHNA, CDR2 YSLEER. The CDR3 is CASSQQTRGSSYEQYF. CDR3 nucleotide sequence: TGCGCCAGCAGCCAGCAAACCAGGGGGAGCTCCTACGAGCAGTACTTC.

This sequence joins TRBV11-3 and TRBJ2-5; 9 nucleotides align to TRBD1. Trimming took 5 bases from V and 4 from J; bases not matched to a gene: 5. The CDR3 runs to 14 residues. From germline, CDR1 is SGHNT and CDR2 YENEEA. The CDR3 is CASSKPGQGETQYF. For the CDR3, the DNA is TGTGCCAGCAGCAAACCGGGACAGGGAGAGACCCAGTACTTC.